Listed below are T cell receptor beta chains from one sample, sequenced in a study of T cell clones after liver transplantation. Repertoires were generated with immunoSEQ multiplex PCR, while TCRdb's copy carries only in-frame clones and drops some. The table records about 74,000 clones, 80% of them present only once. Sample: CD4+ T cells from blood, taken before liver transplant. The receptors here all came from a human donor who received a liver transplant. Each CDR3 is given with its conserved first and last residue. D genes are given only for firm matches. Rows give clone size only sometimes, using once, few, many, or a class for an expanded clone.

j_call v_call d_call clone_size cdr3_nt cdr3_aa
TRBJ2-5 TRBV5-1 TRBD2 NA TGCGCCAGCAGCTTGCCAAGCGGGAGTATCGTATTTAAGAACGCGGAGACCCAGTACTTC CASSLPSGSIVFKNAETQYF
TRBJ2-3 TRBV6-1 TRBD1 once TGTGCCAGCAGTGAAATCCCGACAGGGGGGAGAGATACGCAGTATTTT CASSEIPTGGRDTQYF
TRBJ2-5 TRBV19 TRBD2 NA TGTGCCAGTAGTATTACCAGACTAGCGGGCCAAGAGACCCAGTACTTC CASSITRLAGQETQYF
TRBJ2-3 TRBV4-1 NA NA TGCGCCAGCAGCCAAGATGGGCCCGGGATTAAAGATACGCAGTATTTT CASSQDGPGIKDTQYF
TRBJ1-2 TRBV14 NA NA TGTGCCAGCAGCCAAGAGCGCGGCCTAGCCTATGGCTACACCTTC CASSQERGLAYGYTF
TRBJ1-1 TRBV2 NA NA TGTGCCAGCAGTACTCAGGGGATGAACACTGAAGCTTTCTTT CASSTQGMNTEAFF
TRBJ2-5 TRBV5-1 NA NA TGCGCCAGCAGCCCCGACAGCCAAGAGACCCAGTACTTC CASSPDSQETQYF
TRBJ2-3 TRBV28 TRBD2 NA TGTGCCAGCAGAGCGGGAGGGCCGGGTACGCAGTATTTT CASRAGGPGTQYF
TRBJ2-1 TRBV5-1 NA NA TGCGCCAGCAGCCATGGTTCCAATGAGCAGTTCTTC CASSHGSNEQFF
TRBJ2-7 TRBV2 NA NA TGTGCCAGCACCCGCCGGCCGGGGGAGCAGTACTTC CASTRRPGEQYF
TRBJ1-2 TRBV30 NA NA TGTGCCTGGGGGACCGGGACGGACCTCTATGGCTACACCTTC CAWGTGTDLYGYTF
TRBJ2-5 TRBV2 TRBD1 NA TGTGCCAGCAACAGGGGGACTGAAGAGACCCAGTACTTC CASNRGTEETQYF
TRBJ1-2 TRBV6-6 NA NA TGTGCCAGCAGCTACGAGGGTTTAGGCTACACCTTC CASSYEGLGYTF
TRBJ1-2 TRBV30 NA once TGTGCCTGGAGAAGTCTGGAGACTAACTATGGCTACACCTTC CAWRSLETNYGYTF
TRBJ2-5 TRBV11-2 NA once TGTGCCAGCAGCTTAGGTCACTTCCAAGAGACCCAGTACTTC CASSLGHFQETQYF
TRBJ2-5 TRBV11-2 NA NA TGTGCCAGCAGCTTAGGGGCCACGGGAGTTGGGCTTGGAGAGACCCAGTACTTC CASSLGATGVGLGETQYF
TRBJ2-1 TRBV29-1 TRBD2 NA TGCAGCGCCCGCGGACTAGCGGGAGGGCCCAGCTACAATGAGCAGTTCTTC CSARGLAGGPSYNEQFF
TRBJ2-2 TRBV5-6 TRBD2 NA TGTGCCAGCAGCCAACTGGGACTAGCGGAACCGAACACCGGGGAGCTGTTTTTT CASSQLGLAEPNTGELFF
TRBJ2-1 TRBV9 TRBD2 NA TGTGCCAGCAGCGCGACCGGGACTAGCGGGAGGAGCGAGCAGTTCTTC CASSATGTSGRSEQFF
TRBJ2-4 TRBV6-6 NA NA TGTGCCAGCAGTTACCGGCAGCCTCAGGGGAACATTCAGTACTTC CASSYRQPQGNIQYF
TRBJ2-1 TRBV9 NA NA TGTGCCAGCAGCGCCGCCGCCGACTATGGTCCTGAGCAGTTCTTC CASSAAADYGPEQFF
TRBJ1-2 TRBV19 TRBD1 NA TGTGCCAGTAGTGGACAGGTTGGGTACCATTCCTATGGCTACACCTTC CASSGQVGYHSYGYTF
TRBJ2-6 TRBV2 NA NA TGTGCCAGCACCCCAGACCAGTCTGGAGCCAACGTCCTGACTTTC CASTPDQSGANVLTF
TRBJ1-1 TRBV2 NA few TGTGCCAGCAGTGAACGCGGGATAGGGGCTGAAGCTTTCTTT CASSERGIGAEAFF
TRBJ1-4 TRBV5-1 TRBD1 NA TGCGCCAGCAGCTTGATCGGACAGGGGACTTATAATGAAAAACTGTTTTTT CASSLIGQGTYNEKLFF
TRBJ2-5 TRBV2 TRBD1 NA TGTGCCAGCACCAGTCACAGGGGAGAGACCCAGTACTTC CASTSHRGETQYF
TRBJ1-2 TRBV6-6 NA few TGTGCCAGCAGCCAGACGGACTACTATGGCTACACCTTC CASSQTDYYGYTF
TRBJ2-1 TRBV4-1 NA NA TGCGCCAGCAGCCAAGCAGTCTCGGGACGCAATGAGCAGTTCTTC CASSQAVSGRNEQFF
TRBJ2-1 TRBV6-4 TRBD2 NA TGTGCCAGCAGTGACTCGAAAACAGGACTAGACTCAGGTGAGCAGTTCTTC CASSDSKTGLDSGEQFF
TRBJ2-7 TRBV18 TRBD1 many TGTGCCAGCTCACTTGGAGGACAGGCGACCTACGAGCAGTACTTC CASSLGGQATYEQYF
TRBJ2-2 TRBV28 NA NA TGTGCCAGCAGCCGCCCAAGTACAGGGTCGGGCGGGGAGCTGTTTTTT CASSRPSTGSGGELFF
TRBJ1-1 TRBV10-3 TRBD1 once TGTGCCATCAGTGAGAGACAGGGGTCGAACACTGAAGCTTTCTTT CAISERQGSNTEAFF
TRBJ2-4 TRBV6-5 NA NA TGTGCCAGCAGTTACTCCTGGGGGCACGGTTACATTCAGTACTTC CASSYSWGHGYIQYF
TRBJ1-5 TRBV28 TRBD1 few TGTGCCAGCAGTATCCGGGACAGGGGAAGGCAGCCCCAGCATTTT CASSIRDRGRQPQHF
TRBJ2-3 TRBV5-1 NA NA TGCGCCACCGAGCCAGGGGGGGGGACTCCCGGTACGCAGTATTTT CATEPGGGTPGTQYF
TRBJ1-5 TRBV4-1 NA NA TGCGCCAGCAGCCAAGACTTGGGTTGGGGGAATCAGCCCCAGCATTTT CASSQDLGWGNQPQHF
TRBJ1-1 TRBV5-1 NA NA TGCGCCAGCAGCCCGGAGGCCAGGGTTGTCACTGAAGCTTTCTTT CASSPEARVVTEAFF
TRBJ1-2 TRBV28 TRBD1 NA TGTGCCAGCAGGCCACAGGGGGCACGAGGCTACACCTTC CASRPQGARGYTF
TRBJ1-3 TRBV9 TRBD1 few TGTGCCAGCAGCCCCATCGGACAGGGAGGAAACACCATATATTTT CASSPIGQGGNTIYF
TRBJ1-1 TRBV28 NA NA TGTGCCAGCAGTTTAGTACTTAGCACTGAAGCTTTCTTT CASSLVLSTEAFF
TRBJ2-5 TRBV14 NA NA TGTGCCAGCAGCCAGGGGGCAAGGGGAGAGACCCAGTACTTC CASSQGARGETQYF
TRBJ1-2 TRBV28 NA NA TGTGCCAGCAGTGGGGCAGCGAGCCTCTATGGCTACACCTTC CASSGAASLYGYTF
TRBJ2-7 TRBV7-9 NA NA TGTGCCAGCAGCTTAGTGGCCGGCTTCAGCTCCTACGAGCAGTACTTC CASSLVAGFSSYEQYF
TRBJ1-2 TRBV5-1 NA NA TGCGCCAGCAGCTCGGGGGGATCAGCGAACTATGGCTACACCTTC CASSSGGSANYGYTF
TRBJ2-7 TRBV7-2 NA NA TGTGCCAGCAGCTTAGCGCAGACTAACCTCTATGCTTACGAGCAGTACTTC CASSLAQTNLYAYEQYF
TRBJ2-1 TRBV7-2 NA NA TGTGCCAGCAGCTTAGCGTGGAGTCTCAATGAGCAGTTCTTC CASSLAWSLNEQFF
TRBJ2-4 TRBV6-1 NA NA TGTGCCAGCAGTGAAGGGCTAGCTCCCATGGCGGGGTACTTC CASSEGLAPMAGYF
TRBJ1-2 TRBV29-1 NA NA TGCAGCGTCGAGGGTGGCTACACCTTC CSVEGGYTF
TRBJ1-1 TRBV30 NA few TGTGCCTGGAAGGCGGATGGCACTGAAGCTTTCTTT CAWKADGTEAFF